These 30 T cell receptor beta chains originate from one sample sequenced in a study of human T cells and chemical hapten exposure. Via MiXCR, TCRdb re-called the RACE reads, giving one row per CDR3 protein. The sample lists roughly 160,000 distinct CDR3 sequences, about 15% occurring once. Noted time point: patch test 1, 2 weeks after DPC sensitization. Treatment in this sample: therapeutic diphenylcyclopropenone sensitization with weekly scalp DPC. This specimen was whole blood, taken in connection with sensitization to the hapten diphenylcyclopropenone (DPC). These TCRs come from a woman in her 30s with alopecia areata. Some clones in this sample may be carry-over from other donors' samples.

This chain connects TRBV12-3 or TRBV12-4 to TRBJ2-7; unclear D gene. This CDR3 region has 14 residues. The V gene lost 4 bases and the J gene lost 0 bases, with 10 bases spanning the gap. The CDR3 spells CASSSQLSSYEQYF. CDR3 nucleotides: TGTGCCAGCAGTTCCCAGTTAAGCTCCTACGAGCAGTACTTC.

This clonotype was found a few times. V and J are TRBV5-1 and TRBJ1-1; tentative D call: TRBD1 (5 bases). Trimming removed 4 bases from V and 5 bases from J, with 15 bases in between. CDR3 length: 14 amino acids. CDR1 SGHRS and CDR2 YFSETQ come from the germline V gene. CDR3 sequence: CASSRSGGGTEAFF. The CDR3 DNA follows: TGCGCCAGCAGCAGAAGCGGGGGTGGGACTGAAGCTTTCTTT.

The V call is TRBV7-2, the J call TRBJ1-6, with D possibly being TRBD1 (5 bases). Germline V lookup: CDR1 SGHTA, CDR2 FQGNSA. Trimming removed 3 bases at V and 2 bases at J, with 5 bases between. This CDR3 has 14 amino acids. The CDR3 region is CASSLTAYNSPLHF. CDR3 nucleotide sequence: TGTGCCAGCAGCTTGACAGCCTATAATTCACCCCTCCACTTT.

This clonotype was observed a few times. Here the CDR3 DNA reads TGTGCCAGCAGTTACGGGACCTGGACTGGCTCCTACGAGCAGTACTTC. Its translation is CASSYGTWTGSYEQYF. The V call is TRBV6-5, the J call TRBJ2-7; the D call may be TRBD1 or TRBD2 (5 bases each). V lost 2 bases and J lost 0, with 14 bases in between. Per the germline V gene, CDR1 is MNHEY and CDR2 is SVGAGI. This CDR3 contains 16 residues.

This clonotype was detected a few times. The rearrangement joins TRBV29-1 to TRBJ2-1; 8 bases align to TRBD2. With V trimmed by 6 bases and J by 0 bases, 7 bases remained unmatched. Germline loops: CDR1 SQVTM, CDR2 ANQGSEA. This CDR3 is 15 amino acids long. CDR3 in amino acids: CSVGGAGYSYNEQFF. The CDR3 DNA reads TGCAGCGTCGGGGGGGCCGGGTACTCCTACAATGAGCAGTTCTTC.

This clonotype was picked up a small number of times. The chain uses TRBV28 and TRBJ2-5, with a weak D call TRBD2 (7 bases). There are 16 residues in the CDR3. Deletions cut 5 bases from V and 5 bases from J, with 21 bases between. In germline, CDR1 is MDHEN, CDR2 SYDVKM. CDR3 residues: CASSRSQRGARETQYF. In DNA form, the CDR3 reads TGTGCCAGCAGTCGGTCCCAACGGGGGGCGAGGGAGACCCAGTACTTC.

This clonotype was observed at least ten times. V is TRBV7-3 and J is TRBJ2-3, with D perhaps assigned TRBD1 or TRBD2 (6 bases each). Trimming removed 5 bases at V and 4 bases at J, with 16 bases between. Germline V CDR1 and CDR2: SGHTA, FQGTGA. The CDR3 has 15 residues. Here the CDR3 reads CASSPGGSGADTQYF. The CDR3 DNA sequence: TGTGCCAGCAGCCCAGGAGGGTCAGGGGCAGATACGCAGTATTTT.

V gene TRBV10-3 combines with J gene TRBJ2-3, with a tentative D call TRBD2 (6 bases). Trimming pared 6 bases from V and 2 bases from J, leaving 12 bases between. The CDR3 consists of 14 residues. Germline CDR1 is ENHRY and CDR2 is SYGVKD. Here the CDR3 reads CAIRTAGSTDTQYF. The CDR3 coding sequence is TGTGCCATCAGAACCGCGGGGTCCACAGATACGCAGTATTTT.

This sequence joins TRBV11-2 and TRBJ2-2; 7 nucleotides match TRBD1. Germline V gene sequence: CDR1 SGHAT, CDR2 FQNNGV. The CDR3 runs to 16 residues. Losses at the gene ends were 5 bases for V and 6 bases for J; bases not matched to a gene: 12. The CDR3 spells CASSPRDSRFAGELFF. The CDR3 coding sequence is TGTGCCAGCAGCCCGAGGGACAGCCGTTTCGCCGGGGAGCTGTTTTTT.

In this sample, this clonotype turned up many times. The chain is built from TRBV3-1 and TRBJ2-2; TRBD1 matches 10 bases. Germline assignment: CDR1 LGHDT and CDR2 YNNKEL (reference sequence). V shed 4 bases and J 3 bases; nucleotides not matched to a gene: 5. The CDR3 has 16 residues. In nucleotides, the CDR3 is TGTGCCAGCAGCCCTAGACAGGGGGCCCACACCGGGGAGCTGTTTTTT. Protein sequence: CASSPRQGAHTGELFF. Based on the CDR3 plus reference TRBV3-1 and TRBJ2-2, the full variable domain is DTAVSQTPKYLVTQMGNDKSIKCEQNLGHDTMYWYKQDSKKFLKIMFSYNNKELIINETVPNRFSPKSPDKAHLNLHINSLELGDSAVYFCASSPRQGAHTGELFFGEGSRLTVL.

The rearrangement joins TRBV28 to TRBJ2-7; the D call may be TRBD1 or TRBD2 (5 bases each). The CDR3 loop spans 17 amino acids. V was pared by 1 base and J by 0 bases, with 16 bases between. Germline lookup yields CDR1 MDHEN and CDR2 SYDVKM. The CDR3, as DNA: TGTGCCAGCAGTTTATTCACCCCGACCGGGGCCTCCTACGAGCAGTACTTC. Translation gives CASSLFTPTGASYEQYF.

In its sample, this clonotype was seen a few times. CDR3: CSARDPGARGGVKNQETQYF. CDR3 in DNA: TGCAGTGCTAGAGACCCGGGAGCTCGCGGGGGTGTGAAAAACCAAGAGACCCAGTACTTC. This chain links TRBV20-1 with TRBJ2-5; 7 bases are a match to TRBD2. Germline CDR1 is DFQATT and CDR2 is SNEGSKA (reference sequence). This CDR3 comprises 20 residues. Trimming cost V 0 bases and J 0 bases; bases outside gene matches: 19.

This rearrangement joins TRBV3-1 to TRBJ2-5, with a tentative D call TRBD1 (5 bases). The CDR3 is 13 amino acids. Trimming cost V 4 bases and J 5 bases, with 11 bases left between them. CDR1 LGHDT and CDR2 YNNKEL come from the germline V gene (reference sequence). CDR3 residues: CASSPSGHETQYF. The CDR3 bases are TGTGCCAGCAGCCCGTCAGGGCATGAGACCCAGTACTTC.

The chain carries TRBV5-1 and TRBJ2-1, with 14 bases identical to TRBD2. The CDR3 runs 16 residues. The junction had 8 bases not matched to a gene; V was cut back by 6 bases and J by 6 bases. CDR1 and CDR2 (germline): SGHRS, YFSETQ. The CDR3 loop is CASTLMTSGRANEQFF. The CDR3 region has the DNA TGCGCCAGCACCTTAATGACTAGCGGGAGGGCCAATGAGCAGTTCTTC.

This clonotype has only a few counts. The chain couples TRBV6-1 to TRBJ1-5, with a possible D match to TRBD1 (5 bases). Germline CDR1 and CDR2: MNHNS and SASEGT. Deletions cut 5 bases from V and 0 bases from J, with 17 bases between. This CDR3 contains 17 residues. CDR3: CASSSGLPQGSNQPQHF. The DNA of the CDR3 is TGTGCCAGCAGTAGCGGTTTGCCTCAGGGTAGCAATCAGCCCCAGCATTTT.

This clonotype showed up just a few times. The genes are TRBV29-1 and TRBJ1-2; D might be TRBD1 (5 bases). Germline V gene sequence: CDR1 SQVTM, CDR2 ANQGSEA. The CDR3 is 13 amino acids. V shed 4 bases and J shed 0 bases, with 9 bases lying between them. This CDR3 reads CSVAAGTNYGYTF. For the CDR3, the DNA is TGCAGCGTTGCGGCAGGGACTAACTATGGCTACACCTTC.

The chain uses TRBV4-3 and TRBJ2-1; the D gene is possibly TRBD2 (7 bases). The CDR3 has 15 residues. Germline CDR1 reads LGHNA; CDR2 reads YSLEER. Trimming left V 5 bases short and J 9 bases short, with 20 bases between. Here the CDR3 reads CASSYGGGGPVEQFF. DNA of the CDR3: TGCGCCAGCAGCTATGGAGGGGGGGGGCCGGTTGAGCAGTTCTTC.

In this sample, this clonotype turned up a few times. The genes are TRBV12-3 or TRBV12-4 and TRBJ2-7; possibly TRBD1 or TRBD2 for D (5 bases each). Trimming took off 6 bases at V and 6 bases at J, with 15 bases between the two ends. The CDR3 consists of 13 residues. The CDR3 loop reads CASSERSGTEQYF. DNA for the CDR3: TGTGCCAGCAGCGAGCGTTCAGGGACCGAGCAGTACTTC.

The chain couples TRBV12-3 or TRBV12-4 to TRBJ2-3, with 10 positions matching TRBD2. The J segment lost 2 bases and the V segment lost 7 bases, leaving 18 bases of the junction unmatched. CDR3 size: 19 residues. The CDR3 loop is CASKPSRRGLAGDTDTQYF. In nucleotides, the CDR3 is TGTGCCAGCAAACCCAGTCGAAGGGGGCTAGCGGGGGACACAGATACGCAGTATTTT.

The chain couples TRBV24-1 to TRBJ2-1; the D gene is possibly TRBD2 (7 bases). The germline V and J ends were trimmed by 9 bases and 1 base, with 15 bases remaining between them. The CDR3 sequence is 15 residues long. Germline V lookup: CDR1 KGHDR, CDR2 SFDVKD. In DNA form, the CDR3 reads TGTGCCACCGGGGACGCGGGGGCGTCCTACAATGAGCAGTTCTTC. Protein sequence: CATGDAGASYNEQFF.

The chain couples TRBV20-1 to TRBJ1-6, with D uncertain. Trimming stripped 4 bases from V and 5 bases from J, with 9 bases between. CDR1 is DFQATT and CDR2 is SNEGSKA in the germline V gene (reference sequence). The CDR3 is 13 amino acids. CDR3 sequence: CSAMVRHNSPLHF. The CDR3 DNA reads TGCAGTGCTATGGTCCGGCATAATTCACCCCTCCACTTT.

This clonotype appeared many times. This chain connects TRBV28 to TRBJ2-5, with D possibly being TRBD2 (6 bases). The CDR3 length is 15 residues. Germline values: CDR1 MDHEN, CDR2 SYDVKM. V was shortened by 5 bases and J by 1 base, with 14 bases between the two germline ends. DNA of the CDR3: TGTGCCAGCAGTCTCCCCGGGCGGGGCCAAGAGACCCAGTACTTC. This codes for CASSLPGRGQETQYF.

A few counts support this clonotype. The chain's CDR3 is CASSGSRGAQYF. DNA for the CDR3: TGTGCCAGCAGCGGGTCGAGAGGAGCGCAGTACTTC. The chain has TRBV9 and TRBJ2-7; D is uncertain. The CDR3 extends over 12 amino acids. Trimming shortened V by 3 bases and J by 9 bases, and 13 bases separated the two germline ends. Germline values: CDR1 SGDLS, CDR2 YYNGEE.

The DNA for the CDR3 is TGTGCCAGCAGTACAGGGATGTCTGGCTACACCTTC. Translating gives CASSTGMSGYTF. This rearrangement joins TRBV6-5 to TRBJ1-2; D perhaps matches TRBD1 (6 bases). The CDR3 consists of 12 residues. Germline values: CDR1 MNHEY, CDR2 SVGAGI. V lost 5 bases and J 7 bases, leaving 11 bases between the germline ends.

This clonotype was seen more than once but under ten times. V gene TRBV28 combines with J gene TRBJ1-1; D is ambiguous. This CDR3 contains 12 residues. Germline CDR1 and CDR2: MDHEN and SYDVKM. V lost 3 bases, J lost 3 bases, and 5 bases lay in between. CDR3 in DNA: TGTGCCAGCAGTTTGGAGTACACTGAAGCTTTCTTT. Translated, it gives CASSLEYTEAFF.

This clonotype was counted only a few times. The chain is built from TRBV7-2 and TRBJ2-6; the D is unclear. With 5 bases removed from V and 2 bases from J, the gap between germline ends came to 10 bases. The CDR3 runs to 15 residues. Germline V CDR1 and CDR2: SGHTA, FQGNSA. CDR3 nucleotide sequence: TGTGCCAGCAGCCGTGGTGTAGCTGGGGCCAACGTCCTGACTTTC. Translated: CASSRGVAGANVLTF.

This chain joins TRBV6-2 or TRBV6-3 and TRBJ2-3; TRBD2 matches at 10 bases. The V and J ends lost 5 bases and 7 bases, in that order; junction bases with no gene match: 12. The CDR3 length is 16 residues. CDR1 is MNHEY, CDR2 SVGEGT, per germline. The CDR3 DNA is TGTGCCAGCAGTACCACGGGAGCGGGGGGGCCAAATACGCAGTATTTT. Its translation is CASSTTGAGGPNTQYF.

This clonotype was counted between two and nine times. The chain employs TRBV20-1 and TRBJ1-5; D unclear. The CDR3 runs 16 residues. The V gene's germline CDR1 is DFQATT and CDR2 SNEGSKA (reference sequence). V was pared by 5 bases and J by 3 bases, with 20 bases between. CDR3 nucleotide sequence: TGCAGTGCTCCCCCCGAAGGCAGCTCAATCAATCAGCCCCAGCATTTT. Amino acids: CSAPPEGSSINQPQHF.

The chain links TRBV6-2 or TRBV6-3 to TRBJ1-1; a possible D gene is TRBD1 (6 bases). In germline, CDR1 is MNHEY, CDR2 SVGEGT. Trimming pared 10 bases from V and 5 bases from J, leaving 11 bases between. The CDR3 covers 11 residues. The CDR3 protein is CATSQGTEAFF. In DNA form, the CDR3 reads TGTGCCACTTCACAGGGAACTGAAGCTTTCTTT.

The CDR3 reads CASSETDGDTQYF. In nucleotides, the CDR3 is TGTGCCAGCAGTGAAACGGACGGGGATACGCAGTATTTT. The chain employs TRBV2 and TRBJ2-3; D gene unclear. The ends were cut back, 2 bases at V and 6 bases at J, with 9 bases in the middle. CDR1 and CDR2 from the germline V gene are SNHLY and FYNNEI. CDR3 size: 13 residues. Full variable domain (remainder filled in from reference TRBV2 and TRBJ2-3): EPEVTQTPSHQVTQMGQEVILRCVPISNHLYFYWYRQILGQKVEFLVSFYNNEISEKSEIFDDQFSVERPDGSNFTLKIRSTKLEDSAMYFCASSETDGDTQYFGPGTRLTVL.